The present entry profiles one TCR beta chain with its context. It lacks a known antigen. Base quality data are lacking; no much larger clone is found one base away. The sample originates from a study of T cells after yellow fever vaccination (dated by TCRdb to about 2019). About the full investigation: Libraries from fractions with low cell numbers were prepared with the SMART-Seq v4 Ultra Low Input RNA kit. Blood samples were taken at several timepoints before and after primary and secondary immunization, and bulk PBMC replicates and cell subsets were isolated. To follow T-cell clones before and after primary and booster YFV17D yellow fever vaccination, bulk TCR alpha and beta repertoires were sequenced over time. Two healthy male donors, one aged 18 to 30 and one aged 30 to 39 years, were included in the cohort. Broader findings and caveats from the paper: Computational filtering was needed because FACS-sorted repertoires could contain abundant contaminating clonotypes from the bulk population. After the booster, most clones that had expanded after primary vaccination were detected again (roughly 95% of CD4 and around nine tenths of CD8), suggesting broad maintenance of memory. A small fraction of clonotypes appeared in both the CD4 and CD8 compartments, likely as a result of convergent recombination. Compared with the primary T-cell response, the secondary T-cell response was weaker but faster, peaking on day 5 rather than day 15. Because only two donors were included in the study, the extent to which the findings can be generalized is limited.

The treatment or condition label, read with the paper, signifies: live attenuated yellow fever vaccine strain. At each blood-draw timepoint, two biological replicates of bulk PBMCs were obtained. PBMCs were isolated from peripheral blood using a standard Ficoll-Paque protocol. RNA was extracted with TriZol from bulk PBMCs, CD4 and CD8 fractions, and dextramer-positive and dextramer-negative fractions. CDR1 is given as SEHNR and CDR2 as FQNEAQ, both from the germline V gene (reference sequence). The CDR3 spans 11 residues, from the cysteine through the phenylalanine. Of the read, only the CDR3 DNA is kept; its 33 bases are in frame from base 1. Deletion took 1 base off V and 9 bases off J, with a span of 4 bases between the germline ends. TCR cDNA was made using 5'RACE template switching, a step that added a universal primer site and unique molecular identifiers. cDNA synthesis was primed from both the TCR alpha and TCR beta constant segments. Library amplification used two PCR steps, and the second PCR step added sample barcodes and sequencing adapters. Sequencing of libraries was performed on Illumina HiSeq 2500 (2x100 bp) or NovaSeq (2x150 bp). On the study's bioinformatics: Demultiplexing of reads and collapsing into UMI consensus sequences were performed with MIGEC, and V(D)J alignment was carried out with MiXCR. Using edgeR on replicate PBMC samples, clonotypes were called vaccine-responding if FDR was below 0.01 and the log2 fold change was above 5 up to day 15. Each bulk clonotype received a CD4 or CD8 identity based on whether the sequenced CD4 or CD8 repertoire contained that clonotype at higher abundance. The public sequencing data were trimmed at Q25 with fastp and processed into clonotypes with MiXCR by TCRdb, which kept only in-frame beta chains. Identical CDR3 proteins give one entry, which carries the most common genes and DNA. The V and J calls reflect TCRdb's pipeline rather than the authors' work. Here the sample has hundreds of thousands of distinct CDR3 sequences; about 9.5% occur a single time. The ten most abundant clones make up around 17% of the sample.

The clonotype originates from a man aged 18 to 30 who received the YFV17D yellow fever vaccine. The source material was PBMCs, sampled on the day of the first yellow fever vaccination. Rearrangement joined TRBV7-9 to TRBJ1-3, with the D gene uncertain. The CDR3 is CASSLEITIYF. The base sequence is TGTGCCAGCAGCTTAGAGATCACCATATATTTT.